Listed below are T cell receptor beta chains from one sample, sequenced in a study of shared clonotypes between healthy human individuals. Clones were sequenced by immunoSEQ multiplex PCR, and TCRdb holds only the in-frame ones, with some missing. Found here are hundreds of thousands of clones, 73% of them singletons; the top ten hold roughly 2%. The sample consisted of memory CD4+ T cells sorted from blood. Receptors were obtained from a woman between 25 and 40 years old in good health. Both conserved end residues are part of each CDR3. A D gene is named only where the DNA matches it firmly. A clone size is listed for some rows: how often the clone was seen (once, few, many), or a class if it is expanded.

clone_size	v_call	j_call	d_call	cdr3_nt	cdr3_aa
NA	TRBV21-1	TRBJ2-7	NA	TGTGCCAGGGGGGGGCAGTTCGTCTCCTACGAGCAGTACTTC	CARGGQFVSYEQYF
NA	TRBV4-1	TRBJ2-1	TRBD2	TGCGCCAGCAGCCATTATAGCGGGAGGGCCGTCTACAATGAGCAGTTCTTC	CASSHYSGRAVYNEQFF
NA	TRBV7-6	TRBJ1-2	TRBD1	TGTGCCAGCAGTACCTCAGGGGGGGGTGGCTACACCTTC	CASSTSGGGGYTF
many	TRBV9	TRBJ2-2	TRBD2	TGTGCCAGCAGCGTAGTCCCAGCGGGAGGGTTGCCCGGGGAGCTGTTTTTT	CASSVVPAGGLPGELFF
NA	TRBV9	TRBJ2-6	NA	TGTGCCAGCAGTTTAGGGGCCAACGTCCTGACTTTC	CASSLGANVLTF
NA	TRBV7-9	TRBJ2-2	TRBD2	TGTGCCAGCAGCTTCCGGAGGAGCGGGAGGGGCGAAGGCACCGGGGAGCTGTTTTTT	CASSFRRSGRGEGTGELFF
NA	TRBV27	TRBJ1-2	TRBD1	TGTGCCAGCAGCCGGAACAGGGGTTTTAACTATGGCTACACCTTC	CASSRNRGFNYGYTF
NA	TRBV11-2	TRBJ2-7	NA	TGTGCCAGCAGCCGACGAGGTGTGGTCGCGGAGGAGCAGTACTTC	CASSRRGVVAEEQYF
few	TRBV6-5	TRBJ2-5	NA	TGTGCCAGCACCGGACAATCGGAGACCCAGTACTTC	CASTGQSETQYF
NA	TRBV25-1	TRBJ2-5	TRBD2	TGTGCCAGCAGTAGACTGACTAGCGGGCCCCAAGAGACCCAGTACTTC	CASSRLTSGPQETQYF
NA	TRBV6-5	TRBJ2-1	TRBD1	TGTGCCAGCAGCGAAACAGGGGGCTACTACAATGAGCAGTTCTTC	CASSETGGYYNEQFF
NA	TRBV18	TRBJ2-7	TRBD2	TGTGCCAGCTCACCACTCACAACTAGCGTAAGCTACGAGCAGTACTTC	CASSPLTTSVSYEQYF
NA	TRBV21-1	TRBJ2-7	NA	TGTGCCAGCAGCAAACAGGCGGATGAGCAGTACTTC	CASSKQADEQYF